The clone carrying this TCR beta chain came up a few times. These data are taken from a study of blood T cell repertoires in COVID-19. Study at large: The United States, Italy and Spain provided the acute and convalescent COVID-19 samples.

Germline CDR1 reads LGHDT; CDR2 reads YNNKEL (reference sequence). The CDR3 is 14 amino acids. The ends were cut back, 5 bases at V and 1 base at J, with 9 bases in the middle. Some clones are missing from TCRdb's copy, which holds only in-frame ones; the method was immunoSEQ multiplex PCR. The table has around 260,000 clones, around four fifths seen once; the top ten hold over 4.5%. The genes are TRBV3-1 (or the pseudogene TRBV3-2) and TRBJ1-3; the D is unclear. The sample taken for sequencing was peripheral blood. The sequence came from a man aged 55 to 70 who had recovered from COVID-19. Here the CDR3 DNA reads TGTGCCAGCAGCAAGCGGGCGTCTGGAAACACCATATATTTT. Encoded protein: CASSKRASGNTIYF.